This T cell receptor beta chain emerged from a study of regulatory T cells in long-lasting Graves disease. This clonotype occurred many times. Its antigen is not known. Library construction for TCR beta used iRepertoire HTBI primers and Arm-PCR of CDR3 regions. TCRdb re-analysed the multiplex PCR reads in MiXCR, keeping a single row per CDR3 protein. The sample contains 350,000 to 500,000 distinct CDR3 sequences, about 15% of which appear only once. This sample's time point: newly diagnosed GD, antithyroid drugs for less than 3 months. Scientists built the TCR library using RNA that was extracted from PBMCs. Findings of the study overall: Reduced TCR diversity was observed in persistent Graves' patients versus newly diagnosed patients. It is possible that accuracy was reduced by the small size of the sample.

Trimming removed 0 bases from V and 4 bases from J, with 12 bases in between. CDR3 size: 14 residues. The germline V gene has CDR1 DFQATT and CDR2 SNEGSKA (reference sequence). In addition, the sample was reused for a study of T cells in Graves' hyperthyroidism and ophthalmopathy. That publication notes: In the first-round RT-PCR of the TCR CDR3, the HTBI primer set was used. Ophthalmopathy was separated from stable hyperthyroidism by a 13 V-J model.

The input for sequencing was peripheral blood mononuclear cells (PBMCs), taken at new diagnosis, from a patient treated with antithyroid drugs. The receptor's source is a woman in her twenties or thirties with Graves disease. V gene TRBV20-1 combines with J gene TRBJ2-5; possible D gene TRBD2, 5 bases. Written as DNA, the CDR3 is TGCAGTGCTAGAGAATCGCGCGGGCGAGAGACCCAGTACTTC. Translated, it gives CSARESRGRETQYF.